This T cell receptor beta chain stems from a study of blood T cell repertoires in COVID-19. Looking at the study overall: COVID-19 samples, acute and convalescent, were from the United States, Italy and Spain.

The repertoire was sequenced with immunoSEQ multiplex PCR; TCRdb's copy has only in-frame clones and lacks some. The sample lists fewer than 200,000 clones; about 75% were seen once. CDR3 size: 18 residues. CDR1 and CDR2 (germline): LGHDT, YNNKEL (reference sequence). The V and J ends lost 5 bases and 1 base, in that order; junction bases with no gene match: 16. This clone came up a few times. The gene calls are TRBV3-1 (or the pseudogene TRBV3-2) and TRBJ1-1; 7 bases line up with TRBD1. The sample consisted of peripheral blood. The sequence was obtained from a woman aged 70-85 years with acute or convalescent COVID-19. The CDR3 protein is CASSSHGDRALRNTEAFF. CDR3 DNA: TGTGCCAGCAGCTCTCACGGTGACAGGGCCCTCCGGAACACTGAAGCTTTCTTT.